The text below deals with one TCR beta chain. Its antigen is unknown. Base qualities are not at hand, and no much larger clone is one base apart. The data belong to a study of radiation and T cells in renal cell carcinoma (dated by TCRdb to the early 2020s). Concerning the study at large: A total of 53 samples underwent TCR beta sequencing, made up of some 26 tumors and some 27 peripheral blood samples. The final blood draw was performed at 4 weeks after radiation, at the same time as nephrectomy. Across all 50 or so samples, 4,000,000 or so unique CDR3 nucleotide sequences encoding 2,658,974 unique CDR3 amino acid sequences were identified.

The immunoSEQ kit was used, according to the manufacturer's recommendations, to generate TCR beta libraries from genomic DNA. Library preparation used a first multiplex PCR with proprietary primers, then a second PCR adding unique barcodes, with bead cleanups after each round. A positive control reaction and a negative control reaction, both provided in the kit, were run with every batch of samples. The final libraries underwent checking on an Agilent 4200 TapeStation D1000 ScreenTape, volumetric pooling, and quantification by qPCR. Sequencing was performed on an Illumina NextSeq500 using a MidOutput 150-cycle cartridge, with 156 Read1 cycles, 15 Index1 cycles, and the kit custom primers. The pooled library was loaded at roughly 1 pM, with a 20% PhiX control spiked in. The paper's data handling went like this. The vendor-processed data were analyzed in R, and a clonotype was defined as all T cells that share the same CDR3 nucleotide sequence. In the clone abundance analyses, frequencies were normalized to the 10,000 most abundant clones in each sample. Public T cell clones, which averaged fewer than five per sample, were removed prior to analysis. A difference in abundance of at least 32-fold between compartments was used to define tumor-enriched and baseline blood-enriched clonotypes. A beta-binomial differential abundance model was applied to find clonotypes that expanded or contracted between blood time points. The Baroni-Urbani and Buser coefficient was used to measure tumor-blood repertoire similarity, and groups were compared with two-tailed Wilcoxon tests in R. TCRdb's version of the immuneACCESS table is confined to in-frame rearrangements and falls short of the full clone set. An unresolved V gene accounts for under half of the shortfall where checked; the remainder is of unknown origin. V and J calls and clone size are given by that table; D and trimming were obtained from the DNA. Within this sample are about 77,000 clones, with roughly 80% of them counted one time only. The leading ten clones occupy about 2.5% of the sample.

The time point label here, explained by the study, means: blood 4 weeks post-SBRT, at nephrectomy. The treatment or condition label for this specimen denotes: 15 Gy SBRT to primary tumor, nephrectomy 4 weeks later. Samples came from a clinical trial, in which primary renal cell carcinomas received 15 Gy stereotactic body radiation therapy followed by nephrectomy 4 weeks later. To follow tumor-enriched clonotypes, peripheral blood was collected serially from radiation-treated patients at baseline and again at 2 weeks and 4 weeks after SBRT. Every patient had renal cell carcinoma of clear cell pathology. Genomic DNA for TCR sequencing was prepared using the QIAamp DNA Blood Mini Kit (Qiagen). The analyses included just those samples that passed every quality control check. Study-wide conclusions, independent of this receptor: Dynamics of the blood repertoire were not tracked past 4 weeks after treatment. Top tumor clonotypes rose in blood from baseline to 2 weeks post-radiation, then contracted by 4 weeks, suggesting transient expansion of tumor-resident clones. No pretreatment tumor biopsies were available, so the baseline intratumoral presence of clonotypes could not be determined. Effects of radiation dose or scheduling on the TCR repertoire could not be addressed with the single-armed trial design.

As encoded in the germline V gene (reference sequence), CDR1 is LNHDA while CDR2 is SQIVND. From the cysteine up to the phenylalanine, the CDR3 has a length of 15 residues. Solely the CDR3 DNA is kept, with 45 bases framed from the first base. Deletion took 5 bases off V and 0 bases off J, with a span of 11 bases between the germline ends. The rearrangement joined TRBV19 to TRBJ1-5, with the identity of the D gene unclear. This clonotype was obtained from a woman between 55 and 75 years old with renal cell carcinoma. The sample consisted of blood, taken from a patient whose treatment included radiotherapy and nephrectomy. The CDR3 sequence is CASSSGTHSNQPQHF. The bases are TGTGCCAGTAGTTCAGGAACCCATAGCAATCAGCCCCAGCATTTT.